Listed here is a single T cell receptor (beta chain). Its matching antigen is unknown. This entry belongs to a study of response to subunit inactivated influenza vaccine. V shed 6 bases and J shed 9 bases, with 15 bases lying between them. The CDR3 length is 13 residues. The V gene's germline CDR1 is SNHLY and CDR2 FYNNEI. TCRdb ran MiXCR on the RT-PCR reads and lists one entry per CDR3 protein. This sample has 530,000 or so distinct CDR3 sequences, with over 9.5% found just once. Study-wide results and limits: With each seasonal influenza vaccination, the authors suggested, few new T cells are recruited.

The sample consisted of PBMCs from blood, taken on the day of vaccination. This chain links TRBV2 with TRBJ1-5; tentatively, D is TRBD1 (6 bases). This TCR came from a man aged 45-60 years who received an inactivated influenza vaccine. CDR3 coding DNA: TGTGCCAGCAGCGGGGGGCTCGGCCGGCCCCAGCATTTT. Translated: CASSGGLGRPQHF.